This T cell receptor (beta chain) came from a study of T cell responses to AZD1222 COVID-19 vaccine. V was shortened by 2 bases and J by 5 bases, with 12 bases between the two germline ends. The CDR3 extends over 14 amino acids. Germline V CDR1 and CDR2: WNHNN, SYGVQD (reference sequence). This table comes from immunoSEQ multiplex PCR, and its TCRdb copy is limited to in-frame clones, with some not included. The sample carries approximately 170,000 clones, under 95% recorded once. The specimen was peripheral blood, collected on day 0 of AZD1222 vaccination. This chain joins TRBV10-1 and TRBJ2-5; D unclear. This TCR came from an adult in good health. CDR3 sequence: CASSENRRQETQYF. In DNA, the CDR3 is TGCGCCAGCAGTGAGAATCGAAGGCAGGAGACCCAGTACTTC.